This T cell receptor beta chain derives from a study of T cells in Graves' hyperthyroidism and ophthalmopathy. Clinical symptoms, serum thyroxine and TRAb, thyroid ultrasound and orbital computed tomography were used for the diagnoses. The source material, RNA transcripts, was used to amplify TCR beta CDR3 regions. Primed by the HTBI set, a first-round RT-PCR was run on the TCR CDR3. Each CDR3 protein is one row after TCRdb ran MiXCR on the multiplex PCR reads. The sample yields 470,000 or so distinct CDR3 sequences, around 20% seen once. Germline V CDR1 and CDR2: MNHNS, SASEGT. The CDR3 loop spans 15 amino acids. Losses at the gene ends were 3 bases for V and 4 bases for J; bases not matched to a gene: 7. This clonotype appeared many times.

The rearrangement joins TRBV6-1 to TRBJ1-1; 8 nucleotides agree with TRBD1. Sequencing was carried out using blood. The sequence was obtained from a young man with Graves' hyperthyroidism. The CDR3 loop reads CASSEPGQGGTEAFF. The CDR3 nucleotides read TGTGCCAGCAGTGAGCCTGGACAGGGAGGCACTGAAGCTTTCTTT.